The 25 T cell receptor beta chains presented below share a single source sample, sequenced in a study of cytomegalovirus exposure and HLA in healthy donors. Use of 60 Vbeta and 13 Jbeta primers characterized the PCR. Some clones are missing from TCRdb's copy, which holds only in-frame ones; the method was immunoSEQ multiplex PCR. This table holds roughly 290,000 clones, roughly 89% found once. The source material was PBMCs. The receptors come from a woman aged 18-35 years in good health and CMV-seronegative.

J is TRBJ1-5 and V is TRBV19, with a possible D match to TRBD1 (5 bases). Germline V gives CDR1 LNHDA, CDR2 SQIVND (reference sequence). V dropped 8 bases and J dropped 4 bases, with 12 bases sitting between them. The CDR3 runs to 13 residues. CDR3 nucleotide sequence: TGTGCCAGTGCGGATAGGGGAAATCAGCCCCAGCATTTT. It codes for CASADRGNQPQHF.

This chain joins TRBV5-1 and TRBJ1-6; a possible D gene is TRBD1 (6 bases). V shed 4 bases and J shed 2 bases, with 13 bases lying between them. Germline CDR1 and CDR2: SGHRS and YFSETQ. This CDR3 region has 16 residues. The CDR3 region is CASSNRQDAYNSPLHF. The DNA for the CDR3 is TGCGCCAGCAGCAATCGACAGGACGCCTATAATTCACCCCTCCACTTT.

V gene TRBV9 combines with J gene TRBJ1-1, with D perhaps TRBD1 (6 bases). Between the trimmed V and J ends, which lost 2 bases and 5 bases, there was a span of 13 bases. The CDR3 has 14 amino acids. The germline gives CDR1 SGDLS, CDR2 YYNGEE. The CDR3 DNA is TGTGCCAGCAGCGTCCTTCCAGGGGTTACTGAAGCTTTCTTT. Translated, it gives CASSVLPGVTEAFF.

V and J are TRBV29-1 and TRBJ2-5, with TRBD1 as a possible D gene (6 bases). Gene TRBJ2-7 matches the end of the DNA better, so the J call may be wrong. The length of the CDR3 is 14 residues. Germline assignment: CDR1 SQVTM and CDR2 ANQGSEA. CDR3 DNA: TGCAGCGTTGAAGCCCCCGGGGACACAGACGAGCAGTACTTC. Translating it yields CSVEAPGDTDEQYF.

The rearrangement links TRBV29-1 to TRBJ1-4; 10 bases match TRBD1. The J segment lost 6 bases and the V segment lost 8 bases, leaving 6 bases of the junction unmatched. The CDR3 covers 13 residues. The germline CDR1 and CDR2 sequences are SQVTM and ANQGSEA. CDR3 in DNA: TGCAGCACGACCGGACAGGGGGATGAAAAACTGTTTTTT. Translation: CSTTGQGDEKLFF. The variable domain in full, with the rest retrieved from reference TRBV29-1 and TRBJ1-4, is SAVISQKPSRDICQRGTSLTIQCQVDSQVTMMFWYRQQPGQSLTLIATANQGSEATYESGFVIDKFPISRPNLTFSTLTVSNMSPEDSSIYLCSTTGQGDEKLFFGSGTQLSVL.

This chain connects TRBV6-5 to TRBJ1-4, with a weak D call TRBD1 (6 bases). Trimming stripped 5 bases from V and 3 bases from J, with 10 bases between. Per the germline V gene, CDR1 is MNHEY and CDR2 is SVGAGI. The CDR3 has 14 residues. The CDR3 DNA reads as TGTGCCAGCAGTCGGACAGCGTCTAATGAAAAACTGTTTTTT. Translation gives CASSRTASNEKLFF.

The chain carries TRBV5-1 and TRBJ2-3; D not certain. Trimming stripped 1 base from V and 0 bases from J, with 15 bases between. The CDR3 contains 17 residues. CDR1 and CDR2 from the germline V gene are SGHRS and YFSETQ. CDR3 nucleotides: TGCGCCAGCAGCTTGCGCCCCACCTACTCAAGCACAGATACGCAGTATTTT. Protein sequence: CASSLRPTYSSTDTQYF.

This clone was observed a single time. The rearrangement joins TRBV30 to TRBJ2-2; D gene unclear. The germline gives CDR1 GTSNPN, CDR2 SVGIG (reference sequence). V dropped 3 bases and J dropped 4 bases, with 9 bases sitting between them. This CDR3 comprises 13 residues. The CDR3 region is CAWRLESTGELFF. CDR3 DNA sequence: TGTGCCTGGAGGCTGGAGTCCACCGGGGAGCTGTTTTTT.

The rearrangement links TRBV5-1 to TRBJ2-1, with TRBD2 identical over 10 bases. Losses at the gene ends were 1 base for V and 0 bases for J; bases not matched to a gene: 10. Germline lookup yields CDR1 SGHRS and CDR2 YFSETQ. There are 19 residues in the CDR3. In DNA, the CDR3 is TGCGCCAGCAGCTTGTTAGGACTAGCGGTTTCTAGCTCCTACAATGAGCAGTTCTTC. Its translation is CASSLLGLAVSSSYNEQFF.

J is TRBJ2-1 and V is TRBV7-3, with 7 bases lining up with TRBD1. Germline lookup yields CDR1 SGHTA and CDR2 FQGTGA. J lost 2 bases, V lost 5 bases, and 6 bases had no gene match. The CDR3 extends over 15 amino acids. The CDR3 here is CASSRDRDPYNEQFF. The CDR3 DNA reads TGTGCCAGCAGCCGGGACAGAGACCCCTACAATGAGCAGTTCTTC.

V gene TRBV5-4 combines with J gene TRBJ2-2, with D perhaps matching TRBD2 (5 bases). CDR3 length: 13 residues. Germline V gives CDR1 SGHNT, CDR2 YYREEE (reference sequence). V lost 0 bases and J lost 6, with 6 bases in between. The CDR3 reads CASSLGGAGELFF. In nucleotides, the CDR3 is TGTGCCAGCAGCTTGGGGGGAGCCGGGGAGCTGTTTTTT.

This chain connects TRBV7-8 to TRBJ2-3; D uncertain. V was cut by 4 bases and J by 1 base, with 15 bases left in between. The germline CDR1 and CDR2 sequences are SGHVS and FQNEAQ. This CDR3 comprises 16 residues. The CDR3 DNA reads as TGTGCCAGCAGCTCCCCTCCCGTGCGCGGCACAGATACGCAGTATTTT. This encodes CASSSPPVRGTDTQYF.

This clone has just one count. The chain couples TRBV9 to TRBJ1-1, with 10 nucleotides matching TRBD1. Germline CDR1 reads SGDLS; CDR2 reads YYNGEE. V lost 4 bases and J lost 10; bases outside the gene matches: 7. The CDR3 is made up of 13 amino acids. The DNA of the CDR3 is TGTGCCAGCAGCCCCGGGACAGGGGTTGGAGCTTTCTTT. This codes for CASSPGTGVGAFF.

CDR3 DNA: TGTGCCAGCAGCTTAAAGGGGACAGGCCGGCGGGAGGAGCTGTTTTTT. Its translation is CASSLKGTGRREELFF. The rearrangement joins TRBV5-6 to TRBJ2-2, with 8 bases matching TRBD1. The CDR3 runs 16 residues. Per the germline V gene, CDR1 is SGHDT and CDR2 is YYEEEE. After removal of 2 bases from V and 10 bases from J, the junction contained 13 bases not matched to a gene.

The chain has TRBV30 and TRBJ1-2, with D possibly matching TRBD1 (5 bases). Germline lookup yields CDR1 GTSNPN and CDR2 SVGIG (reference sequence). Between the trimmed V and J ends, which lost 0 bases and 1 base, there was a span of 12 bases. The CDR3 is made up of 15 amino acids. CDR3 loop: CAWSVPRQSNYGYTF. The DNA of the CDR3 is TGTGCCTGGAGTGTACCGAGACAGAGTAACTATGGCTACACCTTC.

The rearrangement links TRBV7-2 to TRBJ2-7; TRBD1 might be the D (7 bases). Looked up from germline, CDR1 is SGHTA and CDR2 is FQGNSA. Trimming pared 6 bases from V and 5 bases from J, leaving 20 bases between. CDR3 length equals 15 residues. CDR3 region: CASRGRGGGVDEQYF. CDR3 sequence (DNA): TGTGCCAGCAGGGGCCGAGGGGGCGGGGTCGACGAGCAGTACTTC.

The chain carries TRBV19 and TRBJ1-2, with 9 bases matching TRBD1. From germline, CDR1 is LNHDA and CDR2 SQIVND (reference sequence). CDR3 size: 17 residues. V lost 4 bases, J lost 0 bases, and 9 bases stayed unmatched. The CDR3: CASSTDRGISTNYGYTF. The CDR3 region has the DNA TGTGCCAGTAGTACTGACAGGGGGATATCCACTAACTATGGCTACACCTTC.

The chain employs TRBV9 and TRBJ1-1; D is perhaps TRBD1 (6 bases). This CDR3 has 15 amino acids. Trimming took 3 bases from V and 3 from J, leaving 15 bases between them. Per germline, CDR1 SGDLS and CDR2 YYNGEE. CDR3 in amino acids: CASSADPRGYTEAFF. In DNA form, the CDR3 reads TGTGCCAGCAGCGCCGACCCCAGGGGATACACTGAAGCTTTCTTT.

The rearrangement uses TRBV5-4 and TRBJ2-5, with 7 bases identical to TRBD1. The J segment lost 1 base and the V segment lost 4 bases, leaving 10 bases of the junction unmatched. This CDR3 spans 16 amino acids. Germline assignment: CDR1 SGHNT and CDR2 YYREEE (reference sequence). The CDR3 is CASSGKGQLFQETQYF. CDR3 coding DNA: TGTGCCAGCAGCGGGAAGGGACAGCTCTTCCAAGAGACCCAGTACTTC.

CDR3 coding DNA: TGTGCCAGCAGCCAAGAGTCACTCAGGGGTGGCGAGCAGTACTTC. It codes for CASSQESLRGGEQYF. This sequence joins TRBV4-2 and TRBJ2-7, with a tentative D call TRBD1 (6 bases). The V end was cut by 0 bases, the J end by 6 bases, with 15 bases between. Per the germline V gene, CDR1 is LGHNA and CDR2 is YNFKEQ. This CDR3 comprises 15 residues.

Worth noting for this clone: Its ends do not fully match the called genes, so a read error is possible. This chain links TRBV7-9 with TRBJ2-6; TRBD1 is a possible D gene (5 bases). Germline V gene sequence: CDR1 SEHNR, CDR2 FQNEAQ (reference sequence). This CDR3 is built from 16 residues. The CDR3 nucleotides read TGTTCCAGCAGCCGAAGACAGTTCTCTGGGGCCAACGTCCTGACTTTC. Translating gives CSSSRRQFSGANVLTF.

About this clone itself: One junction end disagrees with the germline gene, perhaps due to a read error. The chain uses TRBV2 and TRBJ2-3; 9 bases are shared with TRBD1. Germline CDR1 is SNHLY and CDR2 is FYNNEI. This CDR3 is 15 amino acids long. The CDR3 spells CASRAGQGLTGTQYF. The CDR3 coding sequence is TGTGCCAGCAGGGCGGGACAGGGCCTCACAGGTACGCAGTATTTT.

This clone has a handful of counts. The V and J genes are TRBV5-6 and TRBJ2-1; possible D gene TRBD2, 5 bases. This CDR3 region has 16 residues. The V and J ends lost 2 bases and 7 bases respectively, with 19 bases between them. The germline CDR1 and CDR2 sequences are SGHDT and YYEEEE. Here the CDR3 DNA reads TGTGCCAGCAGCTTTCCTAGCCTGGCGGTGAGAAATGAGCAGTTCTTC. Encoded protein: CASSFPSLAVRNEQFF.

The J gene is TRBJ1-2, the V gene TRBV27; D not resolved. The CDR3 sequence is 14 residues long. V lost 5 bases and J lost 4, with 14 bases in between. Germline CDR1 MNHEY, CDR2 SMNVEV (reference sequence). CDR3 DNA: TGTGCCAGCAGTGTAGGTGAGACAAGCTATGGCTACACCTTC. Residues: CASSVGETSYGYTF.

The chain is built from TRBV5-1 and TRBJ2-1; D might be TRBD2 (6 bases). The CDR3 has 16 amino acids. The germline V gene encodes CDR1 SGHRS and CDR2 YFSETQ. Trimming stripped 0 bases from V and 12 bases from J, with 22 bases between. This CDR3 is CASSLVSGGPNDLQFF. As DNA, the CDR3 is TGCGCCAGCAGCTTGGTGTCCGGGGGTCCCAATGATTTGCAGTTCTTC.